A selection of T cell receptor beta chains follows, all from one sample in a study of blood T cells in healthy people across ages. From the 5' RACE reads, TCRdb called clonotypes with MiXCR, one entry per CDR3 protein. The sample consists of about 1.8 million distinct CDR3 sequences, approximately 50% of them appearing once. Sequencing was carried out using blood. These receptors came from a woman in her forties in good health. Each CDR3 is given with its conserved first and last residue. Each record gives: J gene, V gene, D gene, clone size, CDR3 protein, CDR3 DNA. The D gene is left open where the match is weak. Expanded clones get a size class; other rows say once, few or many, or leave the size out.

>TRBJ2-4|TRBV9|TRBD1|-
CASSGDRGISEQYF
TGTGCCAGCAGCGGCGACAGGGGTATTTCAGAGCAGTACTTC
>TRBJ1-2|TRBV28|-|-
CASRNSGESYTF
TGTGCCAGCAGAAATTCAGGAGAAAGCTACACCTTC
>TRBJ2-7|TRBV7-8|TRBD1|-
CASSLTTGTGDEQYF
TGTGCCAGCAGCTTGACAACCGGGACAGGGGACGAGCAGTACTTC
>TRBJ1-2|TRBV6-5|-|-
CASSYGPGGRGYTF
TGTGCCAGCAGTTACGGGCCGGGGGGTAGAGGCTACACCTTC
>TRBJ2-1|TRBV7-2|-|-
CASSLQPQGGNKQFF
TGTGCCAGCAGTTTACAACCCCAGGGGGGCAATAAGCAGTTCTTC
>TRBJ2-5|TRBV6-2/TRBV6-3|-|-
CASLGQFRKETQYF
TGTGCCAGCCTTGGACAGTTCAGGAAAGAGACCCAGTACTTC
>TRBJ1-1|TRBV7-6|-|-
CASSLYGTDEAFF
TGTGCCAGCAGCCTATACGGAACAGATGAAGCTTTCTTT
>TRBJ2-5|TRBV9|TRBD2|-
CASSATGAGGSSETQYF
TGTGCCAGCAGCGCGACGGGAGCGGGGGGATCTTCAGAGACCCAGTACTTC
>TRBJ2-7|TRBV6-2/TRBV6-3|TRBD1|-
CASSYPGQGDGWASYEQYF
TGTGCCAGCAGTTACCCCGGACAGGGCGACGGCTGGGCCTCCTACGAGCAGTACTTC
>TRBJ2-3|TRBV11-1|TRBD2|few
CASSPRLAGRTDTQYF
TGTGCCAGCAGCCCCCGACTAGCGGGGAGGACAGATACGCAGTATTTT
>TRBJ2-1|TRBV6-1|TRBD2|-
CASTQGRLAGGTRNEQFF
TGTGCCAGCACCCAGGGACGGCTAGCGGGGGGCACTAGGAATGAGCAGTTCTTC
>TRBJ2-3|TRBV4-1|TRBD2|few
CASRFAGVQYF
TGCGCCAGCAGGTTCGCGGGGGTTCAGTATTTT
>TRBJ2-5|TRBV6-6|TRBD1|-
CASSDRGWETQYF
TGTGCCAGCAGCGACAGGGGCTGGGAGACCCAGTACTTC
>TRBJ2-7|TRBV6-2/TRBV6-3|TRBD1|-
CAARGTGSSYEQYF
TGTGCCGCCCGCGGGACAGGGAGCTCCTACGAGCAGTACTTC
>TRBJ1-2|TRBV7-6|-|-
CASSRVSNNENYGYTF
TGTGCCAGCAGCCGCGTCAGTAACAACGAGAACTATGGCTACACCTTC
>TRBJ2-3|TRBV4-3|-|-
CASSQDLGGFTDTQYF
TGCGCCAGCAGCCAAGATTTAGGGGGTTTCACAGATACGCAGTATTTT
>TRBJ1-2|TRBV29-1|TRBD1|-
CSVVRGGTGENGYTF
TGCAGCGTTGTGAGAGGGGGGACAGGGGAGAATGGCTACACCTTC
>TRBJ1-4|TRBV4-1|-|-
CASSQPLGRLEEKLFF
TGCGCCAGCAGCCAGCCCTTAGGGAGGCTTGAGGAAAAACTGTTTTTT
>TRBJ2-1|TRBV24-1|-|-
CATRGGNSYNEQFF
TGTGCCACCAGGGGGGGAAATTCCTACAATGAGCAGTTCTTC
>TRBJ2-4|TRBV5-1|-|-
CASSLGMDIAEMYF
TGCGCCAGCAGCTTGGGCATGGACATAGCGGAGATGTACTTC
>TRBJ2-7|TRBV6-2/TRBV6-3|-|few
CASSYGQGDEQYF
TGTGCCAGCAGTTACGGCCAAGGCGACGAGCAGTACTTC
>TRBJ2-1|TRBV12-3/TRBV12-4|TRBD1|few
CASSPGQVSYNEQFF
TGTGCCAGCAGCCCGGGACAGGTCTCCTACAATGAGCAGTTCTTC
>TRBJ1-1|TRBV25-1|-|once
CASSASQMITEAFF
TGTGCCAGCAGTGCTTCCCAGATGATCACTGAAGCTTTCTTT
>TRBJ2-7|TRBV5-1|-|-
CARGESDSNYEQYF
TGCGCCAGGGGGGAATCGGACTCAAACTACGAGCAGTACTTC
>TRBJ2-5|TRBV2|-|once
CASSPLVVRETQYF
TGTGCCAGCAGTCCACTAGTAGTAAGAGAGACCCAGTACTTC
>TRBJ2-3|TRBV20-1|-|-
CSANPGGGDTQYF
TGCAGTGCAAACCCGGGGGGCGGGGATACGCAGTATTTT
>TRBJ2-5|TRBV27|TRBD2|-
CASSLTGGSPHEQYF
TGTGCCAGCAGTTTAACGGGGGGATCTCCCCATGAGCAGTACTTC
>TRBJ1-4|TRBV7-2|-|few
CASSRGQGQGEKLFF
TGTGCCAGCAGCAGAGGCCAGGGGCAGGGTGAAAAACTGTTTTTT
>TRBJ2-4|TRBV12-3/TRBV12-4|TRBD2|-
CASSLIAGGYKNIQYF
TGTGCCAGCAGTTTAATAGCGGGGGGCTACAAAAACATTCAGTACTTC
>TRBJ2-4|TRBV18|-|few
CASSPPGGNIQYF
TGTGCCAGCTCACCGCCAGGGGGGAACATTCAGTACTTC
>TRBJ2-1|TRBV13|-|-
CASSVVYTDEQFF
TGTGCCAGCAGCGTAGTCTATACGGATGAGCAGTTCTTC
>TRBJ2-3|TRBV11-2|-|few
CASRNPSTDTQYF
TGTGCCAGCAGAAACCCTAGCACAGATACGCAGTATTTT